This entry is about one T cell receptor beta chain. Its matching antigen is unknown. Given a much more abundant clone one base away, this may be a read error. This specimen comes from a study of molecular identifiers for immune sequencing clone quantification. Study-level results: In CMV-specific effectors, clones above 20 copies held over 98% of molecules; naive, under 1%. Even with about a million naive cells present, spiked Jurkat TCR RNA from one cell was reportedly detectable.

Bulk TCR libraries were made with methods that had been previously described and with listed TCR primers. One entry per CDR3 protein results from TCRdb running MiXCR on the PCR reads. Of 79,000 or so distinct CDR3 sequences listed, about 23% are singletons. Germline loops: CDR1 MGHRA, CDR2 YSYEKL. This CDR3 region has 15 residues. The specimen was naive CD8+ T cells from blood, with Jurkat cell RNA spiked in. The sample's subset: FACS-sorted CD8+CD4-CCR7+CD45RA+ naive T cells. This chain connects TRBV4-1 to TRBJ2-3, with D maybe TRBD2 (6 bases). The TCR sequence derives from a human donor in good health. Some libraries in this study had Jurkat cell RNA spiked in. The CDR3 DNA is TGCGCCAGCAGGCAGGGCGGGGCTGGCACAGATACGCGGTATTTT. Translating it yields CASRQGGAGTDTRYF.